The 8 T cell receptor beta chains below all came from one sample that was sequenced in a study of blood T cell repertoires in COVID-19. Data came from immunoSEQ multiplex PCR; TCRdb stores just in-frame clones and leaves some out. The sample holds roughly 250,000 clones, 84% seen once. The sample comprised peripheral blood. Source of these receptors: a man aged 50-60 years with active or convalescent COVID-19.

The chain couples TRBV5-1 to TRBJ2-1; 12 positions agree with TRBD1. The germline gives CDR1 SGHRS, CDR2 YFSETQ. Trimming cost V 3 bases and J 5 bases; bases outside gene matches: 3. The CDR3 consists of 15 residues. CDR3 in DNA: TGCGCCAGCAGCTCGGGACAGGGGGCGCACAATGAGCAGTTCTTC. As protein: CASSSGQGAHNEQFF.

V gene TRBV30 combines with J gene TRBJ1-3; the D gene is possibly TRBD1 (6 bases). The CDR3 runs 19 residues. The V end was cut by 0 bases, the J end by 0 bases, with 21 bases between. Germline V gene sequence: CDR1 GTSNPN, CDR2 SVGIG (reference sequence). CDR3 DNA: TGTGCCTGGAGTGTACGGGGGGGGCACTTCTCCAGCTCTGGAAACACCATATATTTT. This encodes CAWSVRGGHFSSSGNTIYF.

J is TRBJ2-3 and V is TRBV6-7, with 8 bases identical to TRBD2. TRBV6-7 qualifies as an ORF whose function is uncertain. This CDR3 has 17 residues. J gave up 0 bases and V 2 bases, and 7 bases lay outside the gene matches. CDR3 DNA: TGTGCCAGCAGTTACAGGGTAGCGGGGTCTAGCACAGATACGCAGTATTTT. Protein product: CASSYRVAGSSTDTQYF.

Points on this clone: The same CDR3 can be traced to other DNA sequences in this sample. The chain carries TRBV30 and TRBJ1-1, with no clear D. The CDR3 totals 11 residues. V lost 2 bases, J lost 7 bases, and 8 bases lay in between. Germline values: CDR1 GTSNPN, CDR2 SVGIG (reference sequence). The CDR3 sequence is CAWSRSGEAFF. In DNA form, the CDR3 reads TGTGCCTGGAGTCGGAGCGGTGAAGCTTTCTTT. The entire variable domain, with the rest obtained from reference TRBV30 and TRBJ1-1, is as follows: SQTIHQWPATLVQPVGSPLSLECTVEGTSNPNLYWYRQAAGRGLQLLFYSVGIGQISSEVPQNLSASRPQDRQFILSSKKLLLSDSGFYLCAWSRSGEAFFGQGTRLTVV.

The chain's CDR3 is CASKSYRGGKEKLFF. In DNA, the CDR3 is TGTGCCAGCAAATCTTACAGGGGAGGAAAAGAAAAACTGTTTTTT. The chain joins TRBV2 to TRBJ1-4; 7 nucleotides line up with TRBD1. This CDR3 has 15 residues. The germline gives CDR1 SNHLY, CDR2 FYNNEI. V was clipped by 7 bases and J by 8 bases; unmatched bases: 13.

The chain combines TRBV5-1 with TRBJ2-5, with D possibly being TRBD2 (5 bases). Trimming took 3 bases from V and 3 from J, leaving 15 bases between them. This CDR3 contains 15 residues. CDR1 and CDR2 (germline): SGHRS, YFSETQ. CDR3: CASSSHPGFEETQYF. CDR3 DNA sequence: TGCGCCAGCAGCTCCCACCCGGGATTTGAAGAGACCCAGTACTTC.

This chain links TRBV7-2 with TRBJ1-5, with 8 bases aligning to TRBD1. The CDR3 length is 15 residues. CDR1 and CDR2 from the germline V gene are SGHTA and FQGNSA. With 0 bases clipped from V and 5 bases from J, the junction kept 3 bases outside the gene matches. The CDR3 spells CASSLAHRGDQPQHF. CDR3 coding DNA: TGTGCCAGCAGCTTAGCGCACAGGGGGGATCAGCCCCAGCATTTT.

This chain joins TRBV6-5 and TRBJ2-5; D remains ambiguous. The V gene lost 5 bases and the J gene lost 3 bases, with 10 bases spanning the gap. CDR3 length: 13 amino acids. The germline V gene has CDR1 MNHEY and CDR2 SVGAGI. This chain's CDR3 is CASSPRLKETQYF. Written as DNA, the CDR3 is TGTGCCAGCAGTCCCCGACTCAAAGAGACCCAGTACTTC.